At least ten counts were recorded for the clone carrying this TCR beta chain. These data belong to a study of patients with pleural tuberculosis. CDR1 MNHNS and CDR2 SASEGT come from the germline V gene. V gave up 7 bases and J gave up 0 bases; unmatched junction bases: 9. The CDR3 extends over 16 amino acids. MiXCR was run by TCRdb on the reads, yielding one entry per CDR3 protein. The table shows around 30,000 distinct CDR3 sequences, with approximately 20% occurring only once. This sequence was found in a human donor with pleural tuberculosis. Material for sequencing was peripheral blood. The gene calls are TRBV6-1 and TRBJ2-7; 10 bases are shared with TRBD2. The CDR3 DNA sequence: TGTGCCAGCAAAGTAACCGCTAGCGGGAGCTCCTACGAGCAGTACTTC. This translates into CASKVTASGSSYEQYF.